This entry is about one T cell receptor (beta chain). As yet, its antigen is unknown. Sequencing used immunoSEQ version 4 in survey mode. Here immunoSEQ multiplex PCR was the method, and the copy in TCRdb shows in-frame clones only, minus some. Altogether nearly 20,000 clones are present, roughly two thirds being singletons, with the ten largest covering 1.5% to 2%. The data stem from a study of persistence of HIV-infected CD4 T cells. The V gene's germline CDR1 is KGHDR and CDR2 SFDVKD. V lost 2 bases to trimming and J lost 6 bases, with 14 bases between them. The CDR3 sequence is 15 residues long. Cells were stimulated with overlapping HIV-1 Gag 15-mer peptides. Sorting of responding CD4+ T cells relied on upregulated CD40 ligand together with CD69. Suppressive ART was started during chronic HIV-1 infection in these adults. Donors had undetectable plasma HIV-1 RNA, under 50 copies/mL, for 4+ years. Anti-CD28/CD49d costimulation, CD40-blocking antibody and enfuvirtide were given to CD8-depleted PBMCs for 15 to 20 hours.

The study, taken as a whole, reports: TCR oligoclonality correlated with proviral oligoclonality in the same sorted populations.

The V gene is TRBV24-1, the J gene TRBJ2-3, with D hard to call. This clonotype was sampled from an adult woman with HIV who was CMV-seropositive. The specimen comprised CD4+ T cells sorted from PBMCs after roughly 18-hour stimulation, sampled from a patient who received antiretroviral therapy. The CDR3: CATSDSMVQADTQYF. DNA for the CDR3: TGTGCCACCAGTGATTCCATGGTTCAGGCCGATACGCAGTATTTT.